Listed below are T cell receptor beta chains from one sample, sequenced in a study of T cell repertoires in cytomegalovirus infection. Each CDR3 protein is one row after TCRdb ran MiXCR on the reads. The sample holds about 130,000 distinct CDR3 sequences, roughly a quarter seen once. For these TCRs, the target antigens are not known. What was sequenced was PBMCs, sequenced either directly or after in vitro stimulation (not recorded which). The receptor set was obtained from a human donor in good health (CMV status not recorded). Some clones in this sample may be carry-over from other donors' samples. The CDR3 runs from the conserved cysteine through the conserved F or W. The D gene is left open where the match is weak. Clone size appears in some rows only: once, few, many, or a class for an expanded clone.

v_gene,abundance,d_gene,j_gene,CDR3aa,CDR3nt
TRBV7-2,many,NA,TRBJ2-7,CASSLKGRYNPPYEQYF,TGTGCCAGCAGCTTAAAGGGCCGGTATAACCCTCCCTACGAGCAGTACTTC
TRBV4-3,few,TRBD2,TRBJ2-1,CASSQAGGLRNEQFF,TGCGCCAGCAGCCAAGCGGGAGGCCTCAGGAATGAGCAGTTCTTC
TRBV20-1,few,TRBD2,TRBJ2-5,CSKSPGLATETQYF,TGCAGTAAAAGTCCCGGACTAGCGACGGAGACCCAGTACTTC
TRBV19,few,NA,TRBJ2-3,CASSTLRQDTDTQYF,TGTGCCAGTAGTACCCTACGACAGGACACAGATACGCAGTATTTT
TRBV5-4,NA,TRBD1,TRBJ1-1,CASSLADRADAFF,TGTGCCAGCAGCTTGGCCGACAGGGCTGACGCTTTCTTT
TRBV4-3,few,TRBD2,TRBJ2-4,CASSQDVLAGAKNIQYF,TGCGCCAGCAGCCAAGATGTCCTAGCGGGAGCCAAAAACATTCAGTACTTC
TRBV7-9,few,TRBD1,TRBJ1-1,CASSLVPGQDSEAFF,TGTGCCAGCAGCTTAGTCCCTGGACAGGACTCTGAAGCTTTCTTT
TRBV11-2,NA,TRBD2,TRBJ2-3,CASSTWTSGRINTDTQYF,TGTGCCAGCAGCACCTGGACTAGCGGGAGGATTAACACAGATACGCAGTATTTT
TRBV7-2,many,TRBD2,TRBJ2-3,CASRGGRGGRPDTQYF,TGTGCCAGCAGGGGAGGTCGGGGCGGGAGGCCAGATACGCAGTATTTT
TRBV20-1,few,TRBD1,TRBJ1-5,CSARDRGRQPQHF,TGCAGTGCTAGGGACAGGGGACGGCAGCCCCAGCATTTT
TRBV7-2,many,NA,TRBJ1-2,CASSQYDSRGYTF,TGTGCCAGCAGCCAATACGATTCTCGGGGCTACACCTTC
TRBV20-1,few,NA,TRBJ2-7,CSARERGLSYEQYF,TGCAGTGCTAGGGAGAGGGGCCTCTCCTACGAGCAGTACTTC
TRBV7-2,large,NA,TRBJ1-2,CASSLARAFGYGYTF,TGTGCCAGCAGCTTAGCACGGGCTTTCGGCTATGGCTACACCTTC
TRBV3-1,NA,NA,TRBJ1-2,CASSHPRGTPGDGYTF,TGTGCTAGCAGCCACCCCCGAGGGACACCGGGGGACGGCTACACCTTC
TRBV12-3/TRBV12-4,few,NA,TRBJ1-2,CASSSGAYYGYTF,TGTGCCAGCAGTTCCGGGGCCTACTATGGCTACACCTTC
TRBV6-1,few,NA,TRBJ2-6,CASSEGLSGANVLTF,TGTGCCAGCAGTGAAGGACTCTCTGGGGCCAACGTCCTGACTTTC
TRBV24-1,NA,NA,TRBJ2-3,CATSDGPAWSTDTQYF,TGTGCCACCAGTGATGGGCCGGCATGGTCCACAGATACGCAGTATTTT
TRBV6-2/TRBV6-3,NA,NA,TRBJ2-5,CASSHEETQYF,TGTGCCAGCAGTCACGAAGAGACCCAGTACTTC
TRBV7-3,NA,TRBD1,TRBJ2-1,CASSPTGWNEQFF,TGTGCCAGCAGCCCGACAGGGTGGAATGAGCAGTTCTTC
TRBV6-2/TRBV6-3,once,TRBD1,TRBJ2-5,CASSYLLDRYQETQYF,TGTGCCAGCAGTTACCTTTTGGACAGGTACCAAGAGACCCAGTACTTC
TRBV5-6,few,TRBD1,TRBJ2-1,CASSWGTDSYNEQFF,TGTGCCAGCAGCTGGGGGACAGATTCCTACAATGAGCAGTTCTTC
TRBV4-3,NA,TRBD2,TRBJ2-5,CASSQRWTSGETQYF,TGCGCCAGCAGCCAAAGATGGACTAGCGGAGAGACCCAGTACTTC
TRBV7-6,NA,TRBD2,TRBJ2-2,CASSSTSGVPGELFF,TGTGCCAGCAGCTCGACTAGCGGAGTCCCCGGGGAGCTGTTTTTT
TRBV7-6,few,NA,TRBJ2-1,CASSSGDRFYNEQFF,TGTGCCAGCAGCTCCGGAGACAGGTTTTACAATGAGCAGTTCTTC
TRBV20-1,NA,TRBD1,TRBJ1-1,CSANRGTEAFF,TGCAGTGCTAACAGGGGGACTGAAGCTTTCTTT
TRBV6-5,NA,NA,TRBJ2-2,CASSGFGELFF,TGTGCCAGCAGCGGGTTCGGGGAGCTGTTTTTT
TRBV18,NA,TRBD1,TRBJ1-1,CASSRTGMESTEAFF,TGTGCCAGCTCACGGACAGGGATGGAATCCACTGAAGCTTTCTTT
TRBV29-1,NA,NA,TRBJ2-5,CSVEAGAGGETQYF,TGCAGCGTTGAAGCGGGAGCAGGAGGAGAGACCCAGTACTTC
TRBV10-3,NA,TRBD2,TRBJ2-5,CAISEDRLAEQETQYF,TGTGCCATCAGTGAGGATAGACTAGCGGAGCAAGAGACCCAGTACTTC
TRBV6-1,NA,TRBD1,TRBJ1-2,CASSYQGARDGYTF,TGTGCCAGCAGTTACCAGGGGGCCCGGGATGGCTACACCTTC
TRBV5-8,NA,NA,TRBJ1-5,CASSFQGFQPQHF,TGTGCCAGCAGCTTTCAGGGTTTTCAGCCCCAGCATTTT
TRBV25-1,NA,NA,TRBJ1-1,CASSEESGRNTEAFF,TGTGCCAGCAGTGAAGAATCGGGGAGAAACACTGAAGCTTTCTTT
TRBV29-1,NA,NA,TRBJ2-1,CSVAGHFVKNEQFF,TGCAGCGTTGCAGGACATTTCGTAAAGAATGAGCAGTTCTTC
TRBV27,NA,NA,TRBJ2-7,CASSLRDRNYEQYF,TGTGCCAGCAGTTTGCGGGACAGAAATTACGAGCAGTACTTC
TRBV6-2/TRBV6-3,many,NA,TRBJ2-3,CASRDSDSSGTDTQYF,TGTGCCAGCAGAGATAGCGACAGCAGCGGCACAGATACGCAGTATTTT
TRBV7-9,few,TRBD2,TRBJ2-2,CASSWLAGDTGELFF,TGTGCCAGCAGCTGGTTAGCGGGAGACACCGGGGAGCTGTTTTTT
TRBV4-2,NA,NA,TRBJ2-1,CASSHPDFYNEQFF,TGTGCCAGCAGCCACCCAGACTTCTACAATGAGCAGTTCTTC
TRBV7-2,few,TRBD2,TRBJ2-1,CASSLSGSYYNEQFF,TGTGCCAGCAGTCTTAGCGGGAGCTACTACAATGAGCAGTTCTTC
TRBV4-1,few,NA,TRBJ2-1,CASSQESAAASSYNEQFF,TGCGCCAGCAGCCAAGAGTCTGCGGCGGCCAGCTCCTACAATGAGCAGTTCTTC
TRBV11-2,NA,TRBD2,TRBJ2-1,CASSSTGTSGSSSYNEQFF,TGTGCCAGCAGCTCCACCGGGACTAGCGGGAGTAGCTCCTACAATGAGCAGTTCTTC
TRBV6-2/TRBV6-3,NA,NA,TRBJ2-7,CATTSTIYEQYF,TGTGCCACCACCTCGACTATCTACGAGCAGTACTTC
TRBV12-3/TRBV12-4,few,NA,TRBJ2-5,CASTPRGTQETQYF,TGTGCCAGCACCCCCCGGGGGACCCAAGAGACCCAGTACTTC
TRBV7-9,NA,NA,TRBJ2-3,CASRQSTDTQYF,TGTGCCAGCAGACAGAGCACAGATACGCAGTATTTT
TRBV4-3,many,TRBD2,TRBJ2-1,CASSRGRFELAVSYNEQFF,TGCGCCAGCAGCCGTGGACGCTTCGAACTAGCGGTGTCCTACAATGAGCAGTTCTTC
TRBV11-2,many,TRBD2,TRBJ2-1,CASSLSAGAASYNEQFF,TGTGCCAGCAGCTTATCGGCGGGAGCTGCTTCCTACAATGAGCAGTTCTTC
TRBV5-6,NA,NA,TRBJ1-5,CASSLDRGRSFQPQHF,TGTGCCAGCAGCTTGGATCGGGGGCGCTCTTTTCAGCCCCAGCATTTT
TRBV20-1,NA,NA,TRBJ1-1,CSACDTAGTTRGTEAFF,TGCAGTGCTTGTGACACTGCCGGGACCACAAGAGGAACTGAAGCTTTCTTT
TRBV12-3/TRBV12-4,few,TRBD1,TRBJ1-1,CASSQNRGGMNTEAFF,TGTGCCAGCAGTCAAAACAGGGGGGGGATGAACACTGAAGCTTTCTTT
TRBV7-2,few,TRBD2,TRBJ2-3,CASSLVRGRADDTQYF,TGTGCCAGCAGCTTAGTCCGCGGGAGGGCCGATGATACGCAGTATTTT
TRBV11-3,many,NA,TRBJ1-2,CASSLYRNHHGYTF,TGTGCCAGCAGCTTGTACAGGAACCACCATGGCTACACCTTC
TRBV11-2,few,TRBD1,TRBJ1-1,CASSGDRGYTEAFF,TGTGCCAGCAGCGGGGACAGGGGTTACACTGAAGCTTTCTTT
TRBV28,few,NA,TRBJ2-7,CASRSTRGQTDEQYF,TGTGCCAGCAGAAGTACCCGGGGGCAGACCGACGAGCAGTACTTC